Listed below are T cell receptor beta chains from one sample, sequenced in a study of cytomegalovirus exposure and HLA in healthy donors. Assay: immunoSEQ multiplex PCR; the TCRdb copy retains only in-frame clones and omits some. This repertoire shows about 150,000 clones, 80% found once; its top ten account for 14%. The sequenced sample was PBMCs. These receptor sequences come from a woman aged 40 to 55 in good health and CMV-seronegative. Each CDR3 is given with its conserved first and last residue. A D gene is named only where the DNA matches it firmly. A clone size is listed for some rows: how often the clone was seen (once, few, many), or a class if it is expanded.

J gene | clone size | D gene | V gene | CDR3 protein | CDR3 DNA
TRBJ1-2 | - | - | TRBV20-1 | CSARPSPPYTF | TGCAGTGCTAGACCTTCCCCTCCTTACACCTTC
TRBJ2-7 | few | TRBD2 | TRBV5-6 | CASSLDGGVLWEQYF | TGTGCCAGCAGCTTGGACGGGGGGGTGTTGTGGGAGCAGTACTTC
TRBJ1-5 | - | - | TRBV11-2 | CASSRRGGLGNQPQHF | TGTGCCAGCAGCCGCCGGGGAGGCCTAGGAAATCAGCCCCAGCATTTT
TRBJ2-7 | few | - | TRBV5-1 | CASSLSPVDEQYF | TGCGCCAGCAGCTTATCTCCGGTCGACGAGCAGTACTTC
TRBJ2-7 | few | TRBD1 | TRBV18 | CASSLKQGQGRVDEQYF | TGTGCCAGCTCACTTAAGCAGGGACAGGGGAGAGTTGACGAGCAGTACTTC
TRBJ2-5 | - | - | TRBV7-6 | CASSFDVGTQYF | TGTGCCAGCAGCTTTGATGTCGGGACCCAGTACTTC
TRBJ1-1 | - | - | TRBV5-6 | CASSLTVIWDTEAFF | TGTGCCAGCAGCTTGACAGTCATTTGGGACACTGAAGCTTTCTTT
TRBJ1-1 | - | - | TRBV6-5 | CASSVLSQVNTEAFF | TGTGCCAGCAGTGTCCTATCCCAGGTGAACACTGAAGCTTTCTTT
TRBJ2-2 | - | - | TRBV28 | CASSLGATGELFF | TGTGCCAGCAGTTTAGGAGCCACCGGGGAGCTGTTTTTT
TRBJ1-4 | - | TRBD1 | TRBV5-6 | CASSSLTGGGEKLFF | TGTGCCAGCAGCTCCCTGACAGGGGGAGGGGAAAAACTGTTTTTT
TRBJ2-1 | - | TRBD2 | TRBV7-9 | CASGLAGIYNEQFF | TGTGCCAGTGGGCTAGCGGGAATCTACAATGAGCAGTTCTTC
TRBJ2-7 | - | TRBD1 | TRBV14 | CASSRLTGRTYEQYF | TGTGCCAGCAGCCGATTGACAGGGCGAACCTACGAGCAGTACTTC
TRBJ1-1 | few | TRBD1 | TRBV5-1 | CASSLEGTGEAFF | TGCGCCAGCAGCTTGGAGGGGACAGGTGAAGCTTTCTTT
TRBJ2-5 | few | - | TRBV4-1 | CASSKSGLDSWETQYF | TGCGCCAGCAGCAAGTCTGGGTTGGACAGTTGGGAGACCCAGTACTTC
TRBJ2-3 | few | - | TRBV28 | CASSSVYRRITDTQYF | TGTGCCAGCAGTTCGGTTTATCGGCGGATCACAGATACGCAGTATTTT
TRBJ1-2 | few | - | TRBV6-5 | CASSSSSRMRGYTF | TGTGCCAGCAGTTCATCTTCACGTATGCGGGGCTACACCTTC
TRBJ2-7 | few | TRBD2 | TRBV27 | CASSSIWTRFSYEQYF | TGTGCCAGCAGTTCTATATGGACTAGGTTCTCCTACGAGCAGTACTTC
TRBJ2-5 | - | TRBD2 | TRBV7-7 | CASSRAPASGQETQYF | TGTGCCAGCAGCCGGGCCCCGGCTAGCGGGCAAGAGACCCAGTACTTC
TRBJ1-1 | - | - | TRBV6-6 | CASSYAGWDTEAFF | TGTGCCAGCAGTTACGCCGGGTGGGACACTGAAGCTTTCTTT
TRBJ1-3 | - | - | TRBV28 | CASSLRGRGASGNTIYF | TGTGCCAGCAGTTTAAGGGGGAGAGGGGCCTCTGGAAACACCATATATTTT
TRBJ1-3 | - | TRBD1 | TRBV28 | CASSRRQGSGNTIYF | TGTGCCAGCAGCCGTAGACAGGGGTCTGGAAACACCATATATTTT
TRBJ1-1 | - | - | TRBV2 | CASSRRSGDTEAFF | TGTGCCAGCAGTAGGCGCTCGGGAGACACTGAAGCTTTCTTT
TRBJ2-1 | few | TRBD2 | TRBV7-3 | CASSLQRGDSYNEQFF | TGTGCCAGCAGCTTACAGCGGGGGGATTCCTACAATGAGCAGTTCTTC
TRBJ2-7 | once | TRBD2 | TRBV29-1 | CSVLGGDGYEQYF | TGCAGCGTCCTCGGGGGGGATGGTTACGAGCAGTACTTC
TRBJ2-7 | once | TRBD1 | TRBV28 | CASSLWRQGWQYF | TGTGCCAGCAGTTTATGGAGACAGGGATGGCAGTACTTC
TRBJ2-7 | - | TRBD1 | TRBV5-8 | CASSPRQGHSYEQYF | TGTGCCAGCAGCCCCAGACAGGGGCACTCCTACGAGCAGTACTTC
TRBJ2-2 | - | - | TRBV7-9 | CASSSTGQRSPNTGELFF | TGTGCCAGCAGCTCAACTGGACAGCGCAGTCCGAACACCGGGGAGCTGTTTTTT
TRBJ2-7 | - | - | TRBV14 | CASSHGGSGWEQYF | TGTGCCAGCAGCCACGGCGGGTCCGGGTGGGAGCAGTACTTC
TRBJ1-3 | once | - | TRBV7-2 | CASSLVTGGVGNTIYF | TGTGCCAGCAGCTTAGTAACCGGGGGAGTAGGAAACACCATATATTTT
TRBJ2-3 | - | TRBD1 | TRBV7-2 | CASSQTGDSTDTQYF | TGTGCCAGCAGCCAAACAGGGGATAGCACAGATACGCAGTATTTT
TRBJ1-2 | - | TRBD1 | TRBV30 | CAWTTGVANYGYTF | TGTGCCTGGACCACAGGGGTAGCTAACTATGGCTACACCTTC
TRBJ2-7 | - | TRBD1 | TRBV11-2 | CASSQRLGQGSYEQYF | TGTGCCAGCAGCCAACGGCTGGGACAGGGGTCCTACGAGCAGTACTTC
TRBJ1-5 | - | - | TRBV28 | CVSSLGQGYQPQHF | TGTGTCAGCAGTTTAGGCCAGGGTTACCAGCCCCAGCATTTT
TRBJ2-2 | - | - | TRBV13 | CASSSLRQVRGPGELFF | TGTGCCAGCAGCTCCCTCCGACAGGTCCGCGGTCCCGGGGAGCTGTTTTTT
TRBJ1-2 | once | TRBD1 | TRBV4-3 | CASSPETGIYGYTF | TGCGCCAGCAGCCCTGAGACAGGGATCTATGGCTACACCTTC
TRBJ1-1 | few | - | TRBV28 | CASSPPGLTNTEAFF | TGTGCCAGCAGTCCTCCGGGACTTACGAACACTGAAGCTTTCTTT
TRBJ2-1 | - | TRBD2 | TRBV7-3 | CASSRTSGGHDEQFF | TGTGCCAGCAGCCGGACTAGCGGGGGGCACGATGAGCAGTTCTTC
TRBJ2-1 | few | - | TRBV19 | CASSIQRGDNEQFF | TGTGCCAGTAGTATCCAAAGGGGCGACAATGAGCAGTTCTTC
TRBJ2-2 | - | TRBD1 | TRBV19 | CASSPGQSNTGELFF | TGTGCCAGTAGCCCGGGACAGTCGAACACCGGGGAGCTGTTTTTT
TRBJ1-2 | once | TRBD1 | TRBV9 | CASSATGTGVGGYTF | TGTGCCAGCAGCGCAACCGGGACAGGGGTGGGAGGCTACACCTTC
TRBJ1-2 | - | TRBD1 | TRBV11-2 | CASSPTGDYGYTF | TGTGCCAGCAGCCCTACAGGGGACTATGGCTACACCTTC
TRBJ1-1 | - | - | TRBV10-3 | CAISAAGGTLAFF | TGTGCCATCAGTGCGGCCGGAGGGACGTTAGCTTTCTTT
TRBJ1-1 | - | - | TRBV12-5 | CASGQDPGSTEAFF | TGTGCTAGTGGCCAGGACCCGGGGAGCACTGAAGCTTTCTTT
TRBJ2-2 | - | TRBD2 | TRBV6-4 | CASSDAGDTGELFF | TGTGCCAGCAGTGACGCGGGAGACACCGGGGAGCTGTTTTTT
TRBJ2-7 | - | - | TRBV15 | CATSKRYYEQYF | TGTGCCACCAGCAAGCGATACTACGAGCAGTACTTC
TRBJ1-5 | - | - | TRBV9 | CASSVGRDSNQPQHF | TGTGCCAGCAGCGTGGGCCGAGATAGCAATCAGCCCCAGCATTTT
TRBJ2-7 | once | - | TRBV7-8 | CASSLAPTGVREQYF | TGTGCCAGCAGCTTAGCTCCGACGGGAGTGAGGGAGCAGTACTTC
TRBJ2-2 | few | - | TRBV29-1 | CSVSDYVGELFF | TGCAGCGTTTCTGACTACGTCGGGGAGCTGTTTTTT
TRBJ2-1 | - | TRBD1 | TRBV5-4 | CASSSWQGAYYEQFF | TGTGCCAGCAGCTCCTGGCAGGGGGCTTACTATGAGCAGTTCTTC
TRBJ1-5 | - | - | TRBV6-1 | CASRADRYSNQPQHF | TGTGCCAGCAGGGCCGACAGATATAGCAATCAGCCCCAGCATTTT
TRBJ1-3 | - | - | TRBV28 | CASSFAGNTIYF | TGTGCCAGCAGTTTCGCGGGAAACACCATATATTTT
TRBJ2-1 | once | - | TRBV11-2 | CASSPSGTRTSQFF | TGTGCCAGCAGCCCTTCTGGGACACGAACAAGCCAGTTCTTC
TRBJ1-4 | - | - | TRBV6-5 | CASSGGAEKLFF | TGTGCCAGCAGCGGAGGGGCGGAAAAACTGTTTTTT